The T cell receptor (beta chain) described here comes from a study of cytomegalovirus exposure and HLA in healthy donors. This CDR3 comprises 14 residues. With 1 base removed from V and 1 base from J, the gap between germline ends came to 7 bases. CDR1 and CDR2 (germline): SGHTA, FQGNSA. The PCR had 60 Vbeta and 13 Jbeta primers. The data were produced by immunoSEQ multiplex PCR, yet TCRdb's version contains in-frame clones alone and is incomplete. The sample lists 140,000 to 150,000 clones, 80% seen once, with 4.5% in the top ten. The origin of this receptor is a man aged 40-55 years in good health and CMV-seronegative. The sequenced sample was PBMCs. The J gene is TRBJ1-2, the V gene TRBV7-2; D is perhaps TRBD1 (5 bases). CDR3 nucleotide sequence: TGTGCCAGCAGCTTAGGGGGCAGTAACTATGGCTACACCTTC. This translates into CASSLGGSNYGYTF.